The rows below give T cell receptor beta chains drawn from one sample of a study of blood T cell repertoires in COVID-19. Method: immunoSEQ multiplex PCR; TCRdb's copy keeps in-frame clones and lacks some. There are fewer than 450,000 clones in the sample; around 90% occur only once, and 0.9% to 1.5% lies in the top ten. The sequenced sample consisted of PBMCs or T cells enriched from blood (not recorded which). The receptors shown here come from a woman aged 18-29 years who had recovered from COVID-19. Each CDR3 is given with its conserved first and last residue.

length	V	J	CDR3
13	TRBV6-5	TRBJ1-2	CASRVPANYGYTF
14	TRBV7-5	TRBJ2-7	CARSTYRLSYEQYF
15	TRBV7-2	TRBJ1-2	CASSLDAHGQYGYTF
12	TRBV7-9	TRBJ2-7	CASSPRGYEQYF
17	TRBV5-1	TRBJ1-2	CASSLAVGQTANYGYTF
15	TRBV2	TRBJ1-4	CASKDRGRSNEKLFF
12	TRBV6-5	TRBJ1-2	CASSRGGGGYTF
15	TRBV4-2	TRBJ1-1	CASSQEADRPIEAFF
15	TRBV6-2/TRBV6-3	TRBJ1-3	CASSYFGTGRDTIYF
14	TRBV20-1	TRBJ2-5	CSASLAGVQETQYF
15	TRBV6-5	TRBJ1-2	CASRPPGQGNYGYTF
15	TRBV7-2	TRBJ1-2	CASSLDRDRTSGYTF
14	TRBV6-5	TRBJ1-5	CASSLWGGRQPQHF
15	TRBV18	TRBJ1-2	CASKIGTETNYGYTF
14	TRBV14	TRBJ2-5	CASSQDTVQETQYF
17	TRBV18	TRBJ1-5	CASSPVTGGYSNQPQHF
16	TRBV9	TRBJ2-7	CASSPHLGTGNYEQYF
13	TRBV27	TRBJ2-7	CASSFTVSYEQYF
15	TRBV25-1	TRBJ2-3	CASSRTGASTDTQYF
19	TRBV4-2	TRBJ2-7	CASSPHPYRLAGTAYEQYF
15	TRBV14	TRBJ1-4	CASSLPGGANEKLFF
13	TRBV7-9	TRBJ2-7	CASSFEGVGEQYF
14	TRBV18	TRBJ2-7	CASSPPQGRGEQYF
18	TRBV7-9	TRBJ1-6	CASSWGQGESSYNSPLHF
14	TRBV19	TRBJ1-5	CASSIYLSNQPQHF
17	TRBV1	TRBJ1-1	CTSSLLGGGARNTEAFF
13	TRBV9	TRBJ2-5	CASSARGGETQYF
16	TRBV5-1	TRBJ2-3	CASSLTRGFDTDTQYF
14	TRBV7-2	TRBJ1-1	CASSETGLSTEAFF
21	TRBV4-3	TRBJ2-1	CASSQETSGGLPPSSYNEQFF
13	TRBV2	TRBJ2-4	CASSDDSLNIQYF
15	TRBV6-5	TRBJ2-3	CASSYRVEGTDTQYF
14	TRBV5-1	TRBJ1-2	CASSSGTAKYGYTF
12	TRBV12-3/TRBV12-4	TRBJ1-4	CASSTQTAELFF
15	TRBV27	TRBJ1-1	CASSANRAVGAEAFF
14	TRBV9	TRBJ2-3	CASSVWGGKDTQYF
15	TRBV3-1/TRBV3-2	TRBJ2-7	CASSQGGRVGYEQYF
15	TRBV4-3	TRBJ1-6	CASSQVGGGPSPLHF
13	TRBV7-9	TRBJ1-2	CASSLSGFNGYTF
12	TRBV30	TRBJ1-2	CAWSLTLYGYTF
13	TRBV5-4	TRBJ1-1	CASSLDSLVGAFF
16	TRBV3-1/TRBV3-2	TRBJ2-7	CASSLTSGGAGYEQYF
15	TRBV9	TRBJ1-2	CASSVSATGSDGYTF
12	TRBV30	TRBJ1-2	CAWIDRRRGYTF